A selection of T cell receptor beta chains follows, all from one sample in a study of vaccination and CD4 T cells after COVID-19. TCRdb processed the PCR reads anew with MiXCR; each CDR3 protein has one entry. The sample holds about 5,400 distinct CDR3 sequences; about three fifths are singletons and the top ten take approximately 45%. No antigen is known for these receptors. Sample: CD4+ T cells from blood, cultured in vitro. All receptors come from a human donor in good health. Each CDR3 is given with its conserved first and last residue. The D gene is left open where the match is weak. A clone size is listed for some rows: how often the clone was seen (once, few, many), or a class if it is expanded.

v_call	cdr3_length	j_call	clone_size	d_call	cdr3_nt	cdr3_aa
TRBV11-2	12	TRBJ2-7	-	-	TGTGCCAGCAGCCCAGACGGTGACGAGCAGTACTTC	CASSPDGDEQYF
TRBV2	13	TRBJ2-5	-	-	TGTGCCAGCAGGGGGACAATCCAAGAGACCCAGTACTTC	CASRGTIQETQYF
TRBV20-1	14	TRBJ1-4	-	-	TGCAGTGCCAAAGGACGGCCGGGAGAGGAAAAACTGTTTTTT	CSAKGRPGEEKLFF
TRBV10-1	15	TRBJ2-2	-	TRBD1	TGCGCCAGCAGTGGTGGGGACAGATTCACCGGGGAGCTGTTTTTT	CASSGGDRFTGELFF
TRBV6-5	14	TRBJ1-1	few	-	TGTGCCAGCAGTTCTGTGACGGCGAACACTGAAGCTTTCTTT	CASSSVTANTEAFF
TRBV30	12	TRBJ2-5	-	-	TGTGCCTGGAGTAAGGGATGGGAGACCCAGTACTTC	CAWSKGWETQYF
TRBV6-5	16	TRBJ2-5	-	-	TGTGCCAGCAGTTACTCTGGCGGAGGTGGCCAAGAGACCCAGTACTTC	CASSYSGGGGQETQYF
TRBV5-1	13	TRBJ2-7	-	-	TGCGCCAGCGCTTCAGGCCTTCCCTACGAGCAGTACTTC	CASASGLPYEQYF
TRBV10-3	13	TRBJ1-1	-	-	TGTGCCATTAAGGGGGACCCGAACACTGAAGCTTTCTTT	CAIKGDPNTEAFF
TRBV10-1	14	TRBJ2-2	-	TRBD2	TGCGCCAGCAGAGCGGGACTCGGAGCCGGGGAGCTGTTTTTT	CASRAGLGAGELFF
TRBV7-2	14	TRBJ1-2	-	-	TGTGCCAGCAGCCCCCTCGGGGTTAACTATGGCTACACCTTC	CASSPLGVNYGYTF
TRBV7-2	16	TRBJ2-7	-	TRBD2	TGTGCCAGCAGCTTAACCCTAGCGGGAGCGTTCAACGAGCAGTACTTC	CASSLTLAGAFNEQYF
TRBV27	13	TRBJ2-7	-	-	TGTGCCAGCAGCCGCGGGACATACTACGAGCAGTACTTC	CASSRGTYYEQYF
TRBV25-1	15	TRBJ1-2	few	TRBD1	TGTGCCAGCAGTGCAACCGGGACAGGGGCCTATGGCTACACCTTC	CASSATGTGAYGYTF
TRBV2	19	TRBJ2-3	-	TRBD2	TGTGCCAGCAGTGAAGCCCGGGCTAGCGGGGGTTGGGTGGCAGATACGCAGTATTTT	CASSEARASGGWVADTQYF
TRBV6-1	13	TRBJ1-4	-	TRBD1	TGTGCCAGCAGGGGACAGGGGCTTGAAAAACTGTTTTTT	CASRGQGLEKLFF
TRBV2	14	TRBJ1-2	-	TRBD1	TGTGCCAGCAACGCAGGGGGATATAACTATGGCTACACCTTC	CASNAGGYNYGYTF
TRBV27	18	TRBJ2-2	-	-	TGTGCCAGCAGTCCCCGAATAGGTGCTACCTCGAACACCGGGGAGCTGTTTTTT	CASSPRIGATSNTGELFF
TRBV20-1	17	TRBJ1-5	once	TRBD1	TGCAGTGCTAGAGATGGGACAGGGGGCTATAGCAATCAGCCCCAGCATTTT	CSARDGTGGYSNQPQHF
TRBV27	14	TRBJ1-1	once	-	TGTGCCAGCAGTCGGGACGGACGAAATACTGAAGCTTTCTTT	CASSRDGRNTEAFF
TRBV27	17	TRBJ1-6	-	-	TGTGCCAGCAGTTTCCGTCTAGGGGGGGGCTCAAATTCACCCCTCCACTTT	CASSFRLGGGSNSPLHF
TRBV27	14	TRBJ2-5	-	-	TGTGCCAGCAGTTTATGGGGGGGCCAGGAGACCCAGTACTTC	CASSLWGGQETQYF
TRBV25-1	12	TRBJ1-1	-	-	TGTGCCAGCAGTGAGGGAAGCAGAAAAGCTTTCTTT	CASSEGSRKAFF
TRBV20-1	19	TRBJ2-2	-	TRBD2	TGCAGTGCTAGAGGGTCGAGCGGACTAGCGGGAGATGGGACCGGGGAGCTGTTTTTT	CSARGSSGLAGDGTGELFF
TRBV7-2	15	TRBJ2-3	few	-	TGTGCCAGCAGCTTAGATCAGGTTAGCACAGATACGCAGTATTTT	CASSLDQVSTDTQYF
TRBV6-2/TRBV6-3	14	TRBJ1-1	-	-	TGTGCCAGCATCGAACTATCAGGGTACCCTGAAGCTTTCTTT	CASIELSGYPEAFF
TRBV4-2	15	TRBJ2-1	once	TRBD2	TGTGCCAGCAGCCAAGATAGCGGGAGCTACAATGAGCAGTTCTTC	CASSQDSGSYNEQFF
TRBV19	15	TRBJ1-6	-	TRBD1	TGTGCCAGTAGTCAGAGTGGACAGGGGAGCTCACCCCTCCACTTT	CASSQSGQGSSPLHF